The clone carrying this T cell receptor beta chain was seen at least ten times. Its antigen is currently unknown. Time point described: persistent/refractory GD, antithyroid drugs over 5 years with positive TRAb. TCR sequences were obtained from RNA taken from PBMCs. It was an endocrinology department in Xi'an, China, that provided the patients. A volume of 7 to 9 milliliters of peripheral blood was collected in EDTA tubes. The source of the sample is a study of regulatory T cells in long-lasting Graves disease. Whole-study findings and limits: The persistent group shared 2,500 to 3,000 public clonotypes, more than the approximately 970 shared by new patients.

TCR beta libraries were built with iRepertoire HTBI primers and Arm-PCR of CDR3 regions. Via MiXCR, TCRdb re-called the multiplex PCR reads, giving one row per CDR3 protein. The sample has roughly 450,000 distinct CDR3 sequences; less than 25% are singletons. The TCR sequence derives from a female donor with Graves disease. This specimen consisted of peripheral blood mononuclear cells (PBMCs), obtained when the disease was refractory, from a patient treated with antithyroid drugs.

CDR3 in amino acids: CASRTLTDTGELFF. The CDR3 region has the DNA TGTGCCAGCAGGACCCTGACGGACACCGGGGAGCTGTTTTTT. The J gene is TRBJ2-2, the V gene TRBV6-1; D is ambiguous. CDR3 length equals 14 residues. Trimming took off 6 bases at V and 3 bases at J, with 11 bases between the two ends. The germline V gene encodes CDR1 MNHNS and CDR2 SASEGT.